This TCR beta chain emerged from a study of cytomegalovirus exposure and HLA in healthy donors. PCR was performed using 60 Vbeta and 13 Jbeta primers. The protocol was immunoSEQ multiplex PCR, while the TCRdb copy is restricted to in-frame clones and leaves out a portion. Among approximately 180,000 clones listed, about four fifths were seen once. This clone was seen only once. Specimen: PBMCs. The clonotype originates from a woman aged 40 to 50 in good health and CMV-seronegative.

CDR3: CASSLTGGTTDTQYF. In nucleotides, the CDR3 is TGCGCCAGCAGCCTTACGGGAGGAACCACAGATACGCAGTATTTT. The J gene is TRBJ2-3, the V gene TRBV5-1, with 7 nucleotides matching TRBD2. This CDR3 has 15 residues. In germline, CDR1 is SGHRS, CDR2 YFSETQ. Losses at the gene ends were 4 bases for V and 2 bases for J; bases not matched to a gene: 7.